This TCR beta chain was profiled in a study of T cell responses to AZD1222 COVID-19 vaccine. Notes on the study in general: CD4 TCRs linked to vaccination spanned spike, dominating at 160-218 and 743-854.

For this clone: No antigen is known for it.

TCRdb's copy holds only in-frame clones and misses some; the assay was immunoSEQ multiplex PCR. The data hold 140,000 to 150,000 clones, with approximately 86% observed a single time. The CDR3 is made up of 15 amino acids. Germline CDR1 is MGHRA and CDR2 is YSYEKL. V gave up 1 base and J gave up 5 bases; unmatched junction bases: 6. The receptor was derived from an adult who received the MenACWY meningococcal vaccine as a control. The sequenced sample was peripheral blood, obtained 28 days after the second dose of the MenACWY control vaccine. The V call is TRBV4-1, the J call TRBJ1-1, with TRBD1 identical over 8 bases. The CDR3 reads CASSQVPRGLTEAFF. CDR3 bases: TGCGCCAGCAGCCAAGTCCCCAGGGGGCTAACTGAAGCTTTCTTT.